These T cell receptor beta chains were read from a single sample in a study of CD8+ T cells in alopecia areata. Clones were read by immunoSEQ multiplex PCR, and TCRdb kept only the in-frame ones, dropping some. The profile covers more than 110,000 clones, with approximately 85% appearing a single time and around 25% taken by the ten largest. The material was CD8+ T cells sorted from blood, obtained at week 4, from a patient treated with tofacitinib. All receptors come from a human donor with alopecia areata. Both conserved end residues are part of each CDR3. D genes are given only for firm matches. The size of a clone is reported for some rows only, either as once, few or many, or as a class for expanded clones.

CDR3: CASKPGSGPQPQHF
DNA: TGCGCCAGCAAACCGGGTTCCGGCCCTCAGCCCCAGCATTTT
J: TRBJ1-5
D: NA
V: TRBV5-1
size: NA

CDR3: CSVEADLTEAFF
DNA: TGCAGCGTTGAGGCAGATCTCACTGAAGCTTTCTTT
J: TRBJ1-1
D: NA
V: TRBV29-1
size: NA

CDR3: CASSLTINSPLHF
DNA: TGTGCCAGCAGCCTTACTATAAATTCACCCCTCCACTTT
J: TRBJ1-6
D: NA
V: TRBV5-4
size: NA

CDR3: CASSQVGGNQPQHF
DNA: TGCGCCAGCAGCCAAGTTGGTGGGAATCAGCCCCAGCATTTT
J: TRBJ1-5
D: NA
V: TRBV4-1
size: NA

CDR3: CASSVWGASTDTQYF
DNA: TGTGCCAGCAGCGTTTGGGGGGCATCGACAGATACGCAGTATTTT
J: TRBJ2-3
D: NA
V: TRBV9
size: NA

CDR3: CASSPGLRATGELFF
DNA: TGTGCCAGCAGCCCGGGACTGCGGGCGACCGGGGAGCTGTTTTTT
J: TRBJ2-2
D: NA
V: TRBV2
size: NA

CDR3: CASSQEDRNTEAFF
DNA: TGTGCCAGCAGCCAAGAAGATAGGAACACTGAAGCTTTCTTT
J: TRBJ1-1
D: NA
V: TRBV4-1
size: NA

CDR3: CASSLAGGPDTQYF
DNA: TGTGCCAGCAGCCTAGCGGGGGGGCCAGATACGCAGTATTTT
J: TRBJ2-3
D: TRBD2
V: TRBV6-5
size: NA

CDR3: CASSQDTGDRGYEQYF
DNA: TGCGCCAGCAGCCAAGACACAGGGGATCGGGGCTACGAGCAGTACTTC
J: TRBJ2-7
D: TRBD1
V: TRBV4-3
size: NA

CDR3: CASSGGSGGGETQYF
DNA: TGTGCCAGCAGTGGGGGTAGCGGGGGTGGAGAGACCCAGTACTTC
J: TRBJ2-5
D: TRBD2
V: TRBV2
size: NA

CDR3: CASSTRPELYNEQFF
DNA: TGCGCCAGCAGCACCCGTCCTGAACTATACAATGAGCAGTTCTTC
J: TRBJ2-1
D: NA
V: TRBV4-1
size: NA

CDR3: CASSLGPGQGSYEQYF
DNA: TGTGCCAGCAGCTTAGGGCCGGGACAGGGATCCTACGAGCAGTACTTC
J: TRBJ2-7
D: TRBD1
V: TRBV7-6
size: NA

CDR3: CASSQEGDGTYEQYF
DNA: TGCGCCAGCAGCCAAGAAGGGGACGGGACCTACGAGCAGTACTTC
J: TRBJ2-7
D: NA
V: TRBV4-1
size: NA

CDR3: CASSLGRQGSTDTQYF
DNA: TGTGCCAGCAGCTTAGGTAGACAGGGCAGCACAGATACGCAGTATTTT
J: TRBJ2-3
D: TRBD1
V: TRBV11-2
size: NA

CDR3: CASSDSFSGGRNEQFF
DNA: TGTGCCAGCAGTGACTCGTTTAGCGGGGGGAGGAATGAGCAGTTCTTC
J: TRBJ2-1
D: TRBD2
V: TRBV6-4
size: NA

CDR3: CASSTMGGAFF
DNA: TGTGCCAGTAGTACTATGGGGGGAGCTTTCTTT
J: TRBJ1-1
D: NA
V: TRBV19
size: NA

CDR3: CSVEDPSTGYTEAFF
DNA: TGCAGCGTTGAAGATCCTTCGACAGGGTACACTGAAGCTTTCTTT
J: TRBJ1-1
D: TRBD1
V: TRBV29-1
size: NA

CDR3: CASSLGAGGVDEQYF
DNA: TGTGCCAGCAGCCTGGGGGCCGGGGGTGTCGACGAGCAGTACTTC
J: TRBJ2-7
D: NA
V: TRBV5-4
size: NA

CDR3: CASSGPGFSYEQYF
DNA: TGTGCCAGCAGTGGTCCTGGGTTCTCCTACGAGCAGTACTTC
J: TRBJ2-7
D: NA
V: TRBV2
size: NA

CDR3: CAWSVGGSDEQFF
DNA: TGTGCCTGGAGCGTGGGAGGCAGCGATGAGCAGTTCTTC
J: TRBJ2-1
D: NA
V: TRBV30
size: NA

CDR3: CASTSGHTGELFF
DNA: TGTGCCAGCACTTCAGGGCATACCGGGGAGCTGTTTTTT
J: TRBJ2-2
D: NA
V: TRBV5-6
size: NA

CDR3: CASSSGIAGIRTETDTQYF
DNA: TGTGCCAGCAGTTCTGGTATTGCCGGGATCCGCACTGAGACAGATACGCAGTATTTT
J: TRBJ2-3
D: NA
V: TRBV13
size: NA

CDR3: CAWKYRELFF
DNA: TGTGCCTGGAAGTACCGGGAGCTGTTTTTT
J: TRBJ2-2
D: NA
V: TRBV30
size: NA

CDR3: CAITHRNLSYEQYF
DNA: TGTGCCATCACCCATCGAAACCTCTCCTACGAGCAGTACTTC
J: TRBJ2-7
D: NA
V: TRBV10-3
size: NA

CDR3: CASSTGQGTEAFF
DNA: TGTGCCAGCAGTACGGGACAGGGTACTGAAGCTTTCTTT
J: TRBJ1-1
D: TRBD1
V: TRBV27
size: NA

CDR3: CASSLSEANTDTQYF
DNA: TGTGCCAGCAGTCTCTCCGAAGCAAACACAGATACGCAGTATTTT
J: TRBJ2-3
D: NA
V: TRBV6-5
size: NA

CDR3: CASSHDRGYGTDTQYF
DNA: TGTGCCAGCAGCCATGACAGGGGTTACGGGACAGATACGCAGTATTTT
J: TRBJ2-3
D: TRBD1
V: TRBV7-9
size: NA

CDR3: CASSPRGREETQYF
DNA: TGCGCCAGCAGCCCCCGGGGGCGGGAAGAGACCCAGTACTTC
J: TRBJ2-5
D: NA
V: TRBV4-1
size: few

CDR3: CSVEDFTGGAGEQYF
DNA: TGCAGCGTTGAAGATTTTACAGGGGGCGCGGGGGAGCAGTACTTC
J: TRBJ2-7
D: TRBD1
V: TRBV29-1
size: NA

CDR3: CAISSAMNTEAFF
DNA: TGTGCCATCAGTAGTGCGATGAACACTGAAGCTTTCTTT
J: TRBJ1-1
D: NA
V: TRBV10-3
size: NA

CDR3: CASSLRTSGSTDTQYF
DNA: TGCGCCAGCAGCCTCCGGACTAGCGGAAGCACAGATACGCAGTATTTT
J: TRBJ2-3
D: TRBD2
V: TRBV4-1
size: NA

CDR3: CASSQSVTAYTQYF
DNA: TGTGCCAGCAGCCAGTCCGTGACAGCCTATACGCAGTATTTT
J: TRBJ2-3
D: NA
V: TRBV14
size: NA

CDR3: CASRPKGRGNQPQHF
DNA: TGTGCCAGCAGGCCGAAGGGACGGGGCAATCAGCCCCAGCATTTT
J: TRBJ1-5
D: NA
V: TRBV6-6
size: NA

CDR3: CASSPTGTTRDEQFF
DNA: TGTGCTAGCAGTCCAACCGGGACTACCCGCGATGAGCAGTTCTTC
J: TRBJ2-1
D: TRBD2
V: TRBV7-7
size: NA

CDR3: CASSLGLADYNEQFF
DNA: TGTGCCAGCAGCTTAGGACTAGCGGACTACAATGAGCAGTTCTTC
J: TRBJ2-1
D: TRBD2
V: TRBV11-2
size: once

CDR3: CASSLVENTEAFF
DNA: TGTGCCAGCAGTTTGGTGGAGAACACTGAAGCTTTCTTT
J: TRBJ1-1
D: NA
V: TRBV27
size: NA

CDR3: CASSPPGTTAETQYF
DNA: TGTGCCAGCTCACCACCGGGAACAACGGCGGAGACCCAGTACTTC
J: TRBJ2-5
D: NA
V: TRBV18
size: NA

CDR3: CASSLGQGTEAFF
DNA: TGTGCCAGCAGCTTGGGACAGGGGACTGAAGCTTTCTTT
J: TRBJ1-1
D: TRBD1
V: TRBV7-9
size: NA

CDR3: CASSLVDRGLETQYF
DNA: TGTGCCAGCAGCTTAGTGGACAGGGGATTGGAGACCCAGTACTTC
J: TRBJ2-5
D: TRBD1
V: TRBV7-9
size: NA

CDR3: CASSLSITGEQFF
DNA: TGTGCCAGCAGTTTATCGATAACGGGTGAGCAGTTCTTC
J: TRBJ2-1
D: NA
V: TRBV27
size: NA

CDR3: CASSLRGAPTDTQYF
DNA: TGTGCCAGCAGTTTGCGGGGGGCCCCCACAGATACGCAGTATTTT
J: TRBJ2-3
D: TRBD2
V: TRBV6-5
size: NA

CDR3: CASSVGIGTISTDTQYF
DNA: TGTGCCAGCAGCGTAGGAATAGGGACTATTAGCACAGATACGCAGTATTTT
J: TRBJ2-3
D: TRBD2
V: TRBV9
size: once

CDR3: CASSDRDTRSGANVLTF
DNA: TGTGCCAGCAGTGACCGGGACACCCGCTCTGGGGCCAACGTCCTGACTTTC
J: TRBJ2-6
D: NA
V: TRBV25-1
size: NA

CDR3: CASSLAWAGATEETQYF
DNA: TGTGCCAGCAGCTTGGCTTGGGCAGGAGCCACTGAAGAGACCCAGTACTTC
J: TRBJ2-5
D: NA
V: TRBV7-9
size: few

CDR3: CASSHLPIMNTQYF
DNA: TGCGCCAGCAGCCACCTCCCCATCATGAATACGCAGTATTTT
J: TRBJ2-3
D: NA
V: TRBV4-1
size: NA

CDR3: CASSLVGDRSYQETQYF
DNA: TGTGCCAGCAGCTTAGTAGGGGACAGGTCCTACCAAGAGACCCAGTACTTC
J: TRBJ2-5
D: TRBD1
V: TRBV7-2
size: NA

CDR3: CASSYGTDGSSEAFF
DNA: TGTGCCAGCAGTTACGGGACAGATGGTTCCAGTGAAGCTTTCTTT
J: TRBJ1-1
D: TRBD1
V: TRBV6-5
size: NA

CDR3: CASSLAGGMYQETQYF
DNA: TGTGCCAGCAGCCTAGCGGGGGGGATGTACCAAGAGACCCAGTACTTC
J: TRBJ2-5
D: TRBD2
V: TRBV7-9
size: NA

CDR3: CASSVEGALRETQYF
DNA: TGTGCCAGCAGCGTCGAGGGGGCGCTTAGGGAGACCCAGTACTTC
J: TRBJ2-5
D: TRBD1
V: TRBV9
size: NA

CDR3: CASSFGSSYEQYF
DNA: TGTGCCAGCAGCTTCGGGAGCTCCTACGAGCAGTACTTC
J: TRBJ2-7
D: NA
V: TRBV7-9
size: few

CDR3: CASSKHSGGGQETQYF
DNA: TGTGCCAGCAGCAAACATAGCGGGGGGGGACAAGAGACCCAGTACTTC
J: TRBJ2-5
D: TRBD2
V: TRBV13
size: NA

CDR3: CASSFRNADYGYTF
DNA: TGTGCCAGCAGCTTTCGAAATGCAGATTATGGCTACACCTTC
J: TRBJ1-2
D: NA
V: TRBV5-4
size: NA

CDR3: CASSLDAGVTEAFF
DNA: TGTGCCAGCAGCTTAGATGCGGGGGTAACTGAAGCTTTCTTT
J: TRBJ1-1
D: NA
V: TRBV7-9
size: NA

CDR3: CASSQSDEQFF
DNA: TGCGCCAGCAGCCAAAGCGATGAGCAGTTCTTC
J: TRBJ2-1
D: NA
V: TRBV4-1
size: NA

CDR3: CASSLRYTTDTQYF
DNA: TGCGCCAGCAGCTTGAGGTACACCACAGATACGCAGTATTTT
J: TRBJ2-3
D: NA
V: TRBV5-1
size: NA

CDR3: CASSPSGRLNTEAFF
DNA: TGTGCCAGCAGTCCCTCCGGGCGACTGAACACTGAAGCTTTCTTT
J: TRBJ1-1
D: NA
V: TRBV27
size: NA

CDR3: CASSDRSQGTEAFF
DNA: TGTGCCAGCAGCGACAGGAGCCAGGGCACTGAAGCTTTCTTT
J: TRBJ1-1
D: NA
V: TRBV7-9
size: few

CDR3: CASSQIRGSYEQYF
DNA: TGCGCCAGCAGCCAAATCCGGGGCTCCTACGAGCAGTACTTC
J: TRBJ2-7
D: NA
V: TRBV4-3
size: NA